This T cell receptor (beta chain) emerged from a study of post-analysis software for immune sequencing data. For this clonotype: The antigen is undetermined.

Unique-molecular-identifier-tagged TCR beta cDNA libraries were used. The authors obtained roughly 500,000 cDNA molecules from approximately 0.95 to 9.8 million T cells. TCRdb re-called the PCR reads through MiXCR, storing one row per CDR3 protein. There are roughly 800,000 distinct CDR3 sequences in the sample; roughly 58% occur only once, and approximately 4.5% lies in the top ten. Findings and caveats of the study: Comparison of patients with controls showed a handful of TRBV segments more frequent in patients, TRBV5-6, TRBV5-1 and TRBV20-1 among them.

Germline V CDR1 and CDR2: SGDLS, YYNGEE. The germline V and J ends were trimmed by 0 bases and 5 bases, with 12 bases remaining between them. The CDR3 loop spans 15 amino acids. The sample was blood. The TCR was taken from a girl aged 5-17 years with multiple sclerosis. The genes are TRBV9 and TRBJ2-1; D not certain. CDR3 DNA: TGTGCCAGCAGCGTAGCTACCCTGGGCCACAATGAGCAGTTCTTC. Its protein is CASSVATLGHNEQFF.